This paragraph reports one T cell receptor beta chain. This specimen belongs to a study of T cell responses to AZD1222 COVID-19 vaccine. Assay used: immunoSEQ multiplex PCR; TCRdb lists only in-frame clones, some missing. Altogether around 130,000 clones are present, about 91% being singletons, with the ten largest covering about 1.9%. Material: peripheral blood, obtained 28 days after the second AZD1222 dose. The receptor was derived from an adult who received the AZD1222 COVID-19 vaccine.

In DNA, the CDR3 is TGTGCCACCAGTGATTCGACTAGCAGATCCTACAATGAGCAGTTCTTC. Protein product: CATSDSTSRSYNEQFF. The chain is built from TRBV24-1 and TRBJ2-1, with 7 bases matching TRBD2. With V trimmed by 2 bases and J by 1 base, 4 bases remained unmatched. CDR1 is KGHDR, CDR2 SFDVKD, per germline. The CDR3 spans 16 residues.